Here is one T cell receptor beta chain with its context. The target antigen is unknown. The sample comes from a study of PD-1 blockade in classical Hodgkin lymphoma. Method: immunoSEQ multiplex PCR; TCRdb's copy keeps in-frame clones and lacks some. The sample records approximately 30,000 clones, approximately 82% being singletons. The study's findings and limits: CD4+ TCR diversity rose significantly by C4D1, and CD8+ TCR diversity did not.

Every patient was affected by relapse after autologous stem cell transplantation, while exposure to brentuximab vedotin was not uniform. The sequence derives from a human donor with classical Hodgkin lymphoma. The sample consisted of peripheral blood mononuclear cells (PBMCs), taken before the second cycle of nivolumab.

CDR3 region: CASSPGENYGYTF. CDR3 DNA sequence: TGTGCCAGCTCACCAGGGGAGAACTATGGCTACACCTTC. J is TRBJ1-2 and V is TRBV18; D is unclear. The ends were cut back, 2 bases at V and 2 bases at J, with 6 bases in the middle. The V gene's germline CDR1 is KGHSH and CDR2 LQKENI. The CDR3 is 13 amino acids.